This paragraph covers one T cell receptor beta chain sequence. Its antigen target is currently unknown. No clone much larger than this one lies a single base away; base qualities are absent. The CDR3 measures 15 amino acids from cysteine to phenylalanine. Only CDR3 DNA is held: 45 bases, read in frame from base 1. In the germline V gene, CDR1 corresponds to MDHEN and CDR2 to SYDVKM. Trimming removed 8 bases from V and 1 base from J; the gene matches leave 10 bases unexplained. To prepare the library, 5' RACE was applied. This sample was sequenced with an Illumina HiSeq 2500. A second roughly 6 to 12 cycle PCR used a sample-barcoded 5' primer and a J-beta primer mix. A template-switch 5' adaptor carrying 12 random nucleotides introduced a unique molecular identifier onto each TCR beta cDNA molecule. Each sample yielded at least 3 million CDR3-containing paired-end reads. All of the RNA was converted into first-strand cDNA using the Mint cDNA synthesis kit, with a TRBC-specific oligonucleotide serving as the primer. Following uracil-DNA glycosylase treatment, a first 18-cycle PCR with universal primers M1SS and BC2_uni_R was performed on all cDNA. Under the source paper's analysis protocol: For normalization, 1 million high-quality reads were randomly selected from each sample, with every read carrying a distinct molecular identifier. Reads with shared molecular identifiers were discarded instead of being binned into consensus sequences. CDR3 identification, clonotype clustering and error correction used MiTCR with a Q25 quality threshold and the strictest error-elimination algorithm. Lower-bound total TCR beta diversity was estimated with a nonparametric unseen species model using Euler transformation. TCRdb redid the processing of the public reads, applying fastp at Q25 and MiXCR, and retained in-frame beta chains. Merged by CDR3 protein, the rows form single entries marked with the most common genes and DNA. TCRdb's processing, not the authors' own work, is the source of the V and J calls. The sample profile shows about 900,000 distinct CDR3 sequences; about 48% of them were found once. About an eighth of the sample comes from the top ten.

This sample stems from a study of blood T cells in healthy people across ages (dated by TCRdb to about 2015). As for the study more broadly: In model experiments, template switching captured roughly one uniquely barcoded TCR beta cDNA molecule for every two T cells. Four age groups were formed from the donors: young (average about 16 years), middle-aged (approximately 39), aged (about 62) and long-lived (82). To track age-related changes in TCR beta repertoire diversity, the study relied on deep sequencing normalized with unique cDNA molecular identifiers. Using the same blood draw, the study looked at two additional independent replicas of 1 million unique cDNA reads for two donors, one aged 18 to 30 and the other aged 80 or older. To avoid experimental bias, donors of different ages were distributed randomly across sequencing lanes. On the study overall, not on this receptor specifically: The percentage of naive T cells measured by flow cytometry correlated strongly with observed TCR beta diversity. Compared with the aged group, more naive CD4+ T cells, fewer expanded clones and increased TCR diversity were shown by the long-lived group, suggesting age selection. Donor CMV infection status was unknown, potentially confounding age-related changes in expanded clonotypes. Estimates of total diversity based on one million sequenced T cells were regarded as lower bounds and as underestimates. Observed TCR beta diversity per million T cells fell roughly linearly with age, and a significant reduction was already apparent by age roughly 41. Since profiling was done on bulk unsorted PBMCs, naive and antigen-experienced compartments could not be conclusively compared.

Systemically healthy Caucasian individuals from Russia, 39 in total and aged 6 to 90 years, were included as donors. Around 9.8 milliliters of peripheral blood were collected from each donor into EDTA-treated Vacutainer tubes. Ficoll-Paque density-gradient centrifugation was used to isolate PBMCs, with at least 6.5 million per sample. Trizol reagent was used to extract total RNA from the PBMCs, yielding at least 5.5 micrograms per sample. For every donor, an aliquot of PBMCs went through flow cytometry to measure the percentages of naive CD45RAhigh/CD27high T cells. This clonotype originated in a man aged 25 to 40 in good health. The material sequenced was blood. The rearrangement combines TRBV28 with TRBJ2-7; 8 nucleotides in the junction match TRBD1. The CDR3 protein: CASAHNRGSSYEQYF. The DNA reads as follows: TGTGCCAGCGCTCACAACAGGGGGAGTTCCTACGAGCAGTACTTC.